What follows is one T cell receptor beta chain and its context. Its antigen remains unidentified. At one of its ends the junction is not consistent with the germline gene, which may arise from a read error. Germline V lookup: CDR1 DFQATT, CDR2 SNEGSKA (reference sequence). The CDR3 runs to 10 residues. These data come from a study of post-analysis software for immune sequencing data. Study-wide results and caveats: Five or six TRBV segments, TRBV5-6, TRBV5-1 and TRBV20-1 among them, were found more frequent in patients than controls.

The TCR beta cDNA libraries contained unique molecular identifiers. cDNA molecules numbering about 480,000 came from about 1 to 10 million T cells. TCRdb used MiXCR to reprocess the PCR reads, holding one entry per CDR3 protein. Among roughly 800,000 distinct CDR3 sequences listed, just over 45% were seen once. The chain combines TRBV20-1 with TRBJ2-4; no reliable D call. This clonotype originated in a girl under 18 with multiple sclerosis. Sequenced input: blood. This CDR3 reads CSALQNIQHF. The CDR3, as DNA: TGCAGTGCTCTACAAAACATTCAGCACTTC.